In its sample, the clone carrying this T cell receptor (beta chain) was seen once. No antigen is known for it. This table comes from immunoSEQ multiplex PCR, and its TCRdb copy is limited to in-frame clones, with some not included. The table lists 25,000 or so clones, more than 85% of them singletons. This sample is drawn from a study of graft-versus-host responses after intestinal transplantation. General study findings and limits: Analysis identified GvH clones in recipient marrow, with some appearing first in ileum or blood. Graft-donor T cell macrochimerism in patients accompanied high graft-versus-host to host-versus-graft clonal ratios in allografts. Circulating GvH clones peaking coincided with falling HvG clones soon after transplant.

CDR1 and CDR2 (germline): MNHEY, SVGAGI. This CDR3 is 14 amino acids long. The V segment lost 5 bases and the J segment 6 bases; nucleotides outside the gene matches: 6. The sequencing used PBMCs, collected roughly 38 days after intestinal transplant. This clonotype was sampled from a human patient who received an intestinal transplant, so some T cells may come from the graft donor. This chain connects TRBV6-5 to TRBJ2-1; 8 bases are a match to TRBD1. The CDR3 DNA is TGTGCCAGCAGTAACAGACAGGGGCGCAATGAGCAGTTCTTC. This codes for CASSNRQGRNEQFF.